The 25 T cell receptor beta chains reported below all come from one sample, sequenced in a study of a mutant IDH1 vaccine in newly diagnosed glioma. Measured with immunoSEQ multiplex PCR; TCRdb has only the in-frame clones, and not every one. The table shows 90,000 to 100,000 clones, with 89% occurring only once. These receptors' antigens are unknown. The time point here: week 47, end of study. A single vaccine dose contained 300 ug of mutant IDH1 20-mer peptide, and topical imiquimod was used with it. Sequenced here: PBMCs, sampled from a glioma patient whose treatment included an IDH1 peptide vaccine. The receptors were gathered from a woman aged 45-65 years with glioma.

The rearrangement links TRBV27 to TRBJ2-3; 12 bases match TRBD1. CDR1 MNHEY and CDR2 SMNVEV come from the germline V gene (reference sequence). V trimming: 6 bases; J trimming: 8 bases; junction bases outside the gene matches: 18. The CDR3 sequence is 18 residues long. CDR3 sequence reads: CASRGSRWDRGPSGTQYF. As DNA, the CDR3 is TGTGCCAGCAGGGGATCGAGATGGGACAGGGGGCCATCGGGTACGCAGTATTTT.

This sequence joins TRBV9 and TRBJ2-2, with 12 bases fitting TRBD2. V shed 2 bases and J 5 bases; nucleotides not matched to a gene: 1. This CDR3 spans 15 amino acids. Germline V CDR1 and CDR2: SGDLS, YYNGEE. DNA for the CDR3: TGTGCCAGCAGCGTGCTAGCGGGAGGGACCGGGGAGCTGTTTTTT. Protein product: CASSVLAGGTGELFF.

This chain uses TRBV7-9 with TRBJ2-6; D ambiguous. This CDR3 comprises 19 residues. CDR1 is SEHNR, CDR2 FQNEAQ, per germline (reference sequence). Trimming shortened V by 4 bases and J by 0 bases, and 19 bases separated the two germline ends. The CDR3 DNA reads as TGTGCCAGCAGCTCCTCCATCGCCATAAAAGGCTCTGGGGCCAACGTCCTGACTTTC. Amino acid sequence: CASSSSIAIKGSGANVLTF. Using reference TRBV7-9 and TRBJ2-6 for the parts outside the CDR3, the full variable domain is DTGVSQNPRHKITKRGQNVTFRCDPISEHNRLYWYRQTLGQGPEFLTYFQNEAQLEKSRLLSDRFSAERPKGSFSTLEIQRTEQGDSAMYLCASSSSIAIKGSGANVLTFGAGSRLTVL.

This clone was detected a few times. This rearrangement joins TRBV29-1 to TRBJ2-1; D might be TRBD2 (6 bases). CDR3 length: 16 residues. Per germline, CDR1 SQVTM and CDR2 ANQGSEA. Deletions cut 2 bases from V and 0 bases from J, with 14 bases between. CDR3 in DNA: TGCAGCGTTGAACCGTTAGGGAGGCCCTCCTACAATGAGCAGTTCTTC. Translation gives CSVEPLGRPSYNEQFF.

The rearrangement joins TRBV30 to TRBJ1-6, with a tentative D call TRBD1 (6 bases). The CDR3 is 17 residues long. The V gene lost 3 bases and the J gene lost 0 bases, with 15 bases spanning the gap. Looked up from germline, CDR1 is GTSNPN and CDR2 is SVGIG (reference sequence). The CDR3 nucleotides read TGTGCCTGGAGGGAGGGGGTCCCCTCCTCCTATAATTCACCCCTCCACTTT. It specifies CAWREGVPSSYNSPLHF.

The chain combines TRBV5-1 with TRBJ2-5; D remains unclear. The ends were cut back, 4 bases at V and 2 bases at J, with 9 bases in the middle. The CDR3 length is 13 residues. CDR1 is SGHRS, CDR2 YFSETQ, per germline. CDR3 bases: TGCGCCAGCAGCCCGACGAAACAAGAGACCCAGTACTTC. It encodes CASSPTKQETQYF.

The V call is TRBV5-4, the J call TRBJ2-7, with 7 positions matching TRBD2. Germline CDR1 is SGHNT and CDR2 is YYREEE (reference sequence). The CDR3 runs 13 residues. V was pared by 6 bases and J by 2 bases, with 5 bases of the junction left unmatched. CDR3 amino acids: CASKTGGTYEQYF. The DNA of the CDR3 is TGTGCCAGCAAGACCGGGGGGACCTACGAGCAGTACTTC.

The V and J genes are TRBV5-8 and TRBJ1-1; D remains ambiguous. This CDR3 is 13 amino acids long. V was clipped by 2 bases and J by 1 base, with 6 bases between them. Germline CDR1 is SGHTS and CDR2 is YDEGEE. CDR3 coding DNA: TGTGCCAGCAGCTTTAGGTCGAACACTGAAGCTTTCTTT. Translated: CASSFRSNTEAFF.

The CDR3 region is CASSALGLTYEQYF. CDR3 nucleotides: TGTGCCAGCAGCGCCCTGGGACTGACCTACGAGCAGTACTTC. This chain connects TRBV7-2 to TRBJ2-7, with a tentative D call TRBD2 (6 bases). The CDR3 totals 14 residues. Germline-derived CDR1 and CDR2 are SGHTA and FQGNSA. Trimming took 5 bases from V and 2 from J, leaving 13 bases between them.

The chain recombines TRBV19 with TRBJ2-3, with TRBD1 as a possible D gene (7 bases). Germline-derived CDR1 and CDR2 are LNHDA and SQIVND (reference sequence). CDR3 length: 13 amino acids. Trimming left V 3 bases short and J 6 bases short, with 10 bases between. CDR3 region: CASSIQGGDTQYF. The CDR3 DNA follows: TGTGCCAGTAGTATCCAGGGGGGCGATACGCAGTATTTT.

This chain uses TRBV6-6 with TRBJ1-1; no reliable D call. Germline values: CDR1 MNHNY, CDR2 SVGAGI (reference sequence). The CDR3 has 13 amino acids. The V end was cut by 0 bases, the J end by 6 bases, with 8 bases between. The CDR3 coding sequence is TGTGCCAGCAGTTACTCGAGGGAGGCTGAAGCTTTCTTT. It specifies CASSYSREAEAFF.

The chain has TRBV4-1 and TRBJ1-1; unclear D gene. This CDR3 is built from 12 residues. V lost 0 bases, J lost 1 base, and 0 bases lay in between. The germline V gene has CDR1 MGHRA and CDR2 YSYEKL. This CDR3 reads CASSQENTEAFF. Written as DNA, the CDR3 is TGCGCCAGCAGCCAAGAGAACACTGAAGCTTTCTTT.

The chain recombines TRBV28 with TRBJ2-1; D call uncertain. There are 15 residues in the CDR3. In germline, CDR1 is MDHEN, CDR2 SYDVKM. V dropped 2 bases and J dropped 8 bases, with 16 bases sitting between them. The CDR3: CASSLKFDRLDEQFF. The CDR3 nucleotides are TGTGCCAGCAGTTTAAAGTTTGATAGGCTCGATGAGCAGTTCTTC.

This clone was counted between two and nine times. In nucleotides, the CDR3 is TGCGCCAGCAGCTTGGGACAGAGGGGAGAGACCCAGTACTTC. This codes for CASSLGQRGETQYF. The chain joins TRBV5-1 to TRBJ2-5; D possibly uses TRBD1 or TRBD2 (5 bases each). The ends were cut back, 0 bases at V and 4 bases at J, with 10 bases in the middle. Germline V CDR1 and CDR2: SGHRS, YFSETQ. CDR3 length: 14 amino acids.

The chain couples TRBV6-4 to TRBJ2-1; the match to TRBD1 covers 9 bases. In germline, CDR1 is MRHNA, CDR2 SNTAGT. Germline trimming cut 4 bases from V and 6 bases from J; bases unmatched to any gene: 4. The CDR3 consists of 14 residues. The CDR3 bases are TGTGCCAGCAGTGTCTCGGGACAGGGCAATGAGCAGTTCTTC. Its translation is CASSVSGQGNEQFF.

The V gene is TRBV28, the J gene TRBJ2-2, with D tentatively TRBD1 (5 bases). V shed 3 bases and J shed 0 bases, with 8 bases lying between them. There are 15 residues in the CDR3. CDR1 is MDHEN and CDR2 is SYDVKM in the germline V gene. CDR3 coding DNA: TGTGCCAGCAGTTTTAGGACATCGAACACCGGGGAGCTGTTTTTT. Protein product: CASSFRTSNTGELFF.

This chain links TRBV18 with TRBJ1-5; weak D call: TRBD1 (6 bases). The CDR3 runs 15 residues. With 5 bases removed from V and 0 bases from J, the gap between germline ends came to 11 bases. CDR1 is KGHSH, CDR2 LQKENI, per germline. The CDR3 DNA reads TGTGCCAGCTCAGCGGACAGCACTAGCAATCAGCCCCAGCATTTT. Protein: CASSADSTSNQPQHF.

The CDR3 here is CASSSAGLVTNYGYTF. DNA for the CDR3: TGTGCCAGCAGTTCCGCCGGACTAGTCACCAACTATGGCTACACCTTC. The gene calls are TRBV28 and TRBJ1-2, with D uncertain. Looked up from germline, CDR1 is MDHEN and CDR2 is SYDVKM. The CDR3 is made up of 16 amino acids. With 4 bases removed from V and 2 bases from J, the gap between germline ends came to 17 bases.

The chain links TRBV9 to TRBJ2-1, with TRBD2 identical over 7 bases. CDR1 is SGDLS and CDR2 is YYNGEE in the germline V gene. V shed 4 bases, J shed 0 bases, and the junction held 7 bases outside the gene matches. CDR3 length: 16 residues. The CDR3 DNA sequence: TGTGCCAGCAGCCCTAGCGGAGCCAGCTCCTACAATGAGCAGTTCTTC. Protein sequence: CASSPSGASSYNEQFF.

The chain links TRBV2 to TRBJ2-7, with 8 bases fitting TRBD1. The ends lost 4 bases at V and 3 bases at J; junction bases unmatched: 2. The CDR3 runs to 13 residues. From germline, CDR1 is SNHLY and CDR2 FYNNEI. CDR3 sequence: CASSGQGIYEQYF. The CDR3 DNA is TGTGCCAGCAGTGGACAGGGGATCTACGAGCAGTACTTC.

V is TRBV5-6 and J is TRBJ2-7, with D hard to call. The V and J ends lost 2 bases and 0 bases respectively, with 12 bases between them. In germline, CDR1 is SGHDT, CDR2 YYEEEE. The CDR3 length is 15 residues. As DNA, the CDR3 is TGTGCCAGCAGCTTATATGGGATGAGCTCCTACGAGCAGTACTTC. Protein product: CASSLYGMSSYEQYF.

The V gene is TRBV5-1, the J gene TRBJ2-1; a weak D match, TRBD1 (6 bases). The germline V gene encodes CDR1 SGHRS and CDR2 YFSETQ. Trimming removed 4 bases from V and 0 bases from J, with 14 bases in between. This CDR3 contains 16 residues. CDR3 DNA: TGCGCCAGCAGCCCTGGAGCGGACAGCTCCTACAATGAGCAGTTCTTC. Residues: CASSPGADSSYNEQFF.

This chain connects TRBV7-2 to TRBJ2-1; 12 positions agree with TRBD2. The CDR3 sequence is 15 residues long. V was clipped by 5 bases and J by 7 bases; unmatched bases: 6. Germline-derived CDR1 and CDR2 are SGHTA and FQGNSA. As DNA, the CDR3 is TGTGCCAGCAGCCATCTAGCGGGAGGGTTAAATGAGCAGTTCTTC. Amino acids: CASSHLAGGLNEQFF.

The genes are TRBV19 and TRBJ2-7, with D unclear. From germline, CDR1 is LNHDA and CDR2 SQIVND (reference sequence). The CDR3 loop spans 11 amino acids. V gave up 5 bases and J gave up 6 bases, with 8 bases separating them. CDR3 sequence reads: CASSSRSEQYF. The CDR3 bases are TGTGCCAGTAGTTCGAGGTCCGAGCAGTACTTC.

The CDR3 region is CASMRVSGTDTQYF. The CDR3 bases are TGTGCCAGCATGCGGGTGAGCGGGACAGATACGCAGTATTTT. The J gene is TRBJ2-3, the V gene TRBV2; D possibly corresponds to TRBD2 (6 bases). V was clipped by 7 bases and J by 3 bases, with 14 bases between them. The CDR3 is 14 residues long. Germline V gene data show CDR1 as SNHLY and CDR2 as FYNNEI.